This TCR beta chain derives from a study of regulatory T cells in long-lasting Graves disease. Time point of the sample: newly diagnosed GD, antithyroid drugs for less than 3 months. From PBMCs, RNA was extracted and then used to make the TCR library. The patient group derived from an endocrinology department in Xi'an, China. Arm-PCR of CDR3 regions and iRepertoire HTBI primers were used to build TCR beta libraries. TCRdb re-derived calls from the multiplex PCR reads in MiXCR, one entry per CDR3 protein. Of 350,000 to 550,000 distinct CDR3 sequences detected, about 17% appear once; the ten largest clones hold less than 30%. This CDR3 region has 13 residues. The V gene lost 0 bases and the J gene lost 7 bases, with 9 bases spanning the gap. This same sample was also taken into another study, of T cells in Graves' hyperthyroidism and ophthalmopathy. From that paper: Hyperthyroidism in the patients, aged 18 to 65, was newly diagnosed and under 2 months in duration.

The V call is TRBV12-3 or TRBV12-4, the J call TRBJ1-1; D gene unclear. The receptor was derived from a woman aged 18-30 years with Graves disease. The starting material was peripheral blood mononuclear cells (PBMCs), obtained at new diagnosis, from a patient treated with antithyroid drugs. The CDR3 reads CASSLAAVNEAFF. The CDR3, as DNA: TGTGCCAGCAGTTTAGCGGCAGTCAATGAAGCTTTCTTT.